Listed below are T cell receptor beta chains from one sample, sequenced in a study of shared clonotypes between healthy human individuals. Here immunoSEQ multiplex PCR was the method, and the copy in TCRdb shows in-frame clones only, minus some. Of roughly 320,000 clones detected, about nine tenths appear once; the ten largest clones hold around 15%. What was sequenced was memory CD8+ T cells sorted from blood. The source of these receptors is a man younger than 35 in good health. Both conserved end residues are part of each CDR3. The D gene is left open where the match is weak. Size tells how often a clone was seen (once, few, many) or the class of an expanded clone, and some rows leave it out.

V gene: TRBV27
clone size: -
J gene: TRBJ2-3
D gene: TRBD2
CDR3 length: 16
CDR3 protein: CASSPSSGESTDTQYF
CDR3 DNA: TGTGCCAGCAGTCCATCTAGCGGGGAGAGCACAGATACGCAGTATTTT

V gene: TRBV5-4
clone size: -
J gene: TRBJ2-3
D gene: TRBD2
CDR3 length: 16
CDR3 protein: CASSLEERGETDTQYF
CDR3 DNA: TGTGCCAGCAGCTTGGAAGAGCGGGGGGAGACAGATACGCAGTATTTT

V gene: TRBV29-1
clone size: -
J gene: TRBJ1-2
D gene: -
CDR3 length: 14
CDR3 protein: CSVEDSQSGRGYTF
CDR3 DNA: TGCAGCGTTGAAGATTCCCAGTCAGGACGAGGCTACACCTTC

V gene: TRBV30
clone size: -
J gene: TRBJ2-4
D gene: -
CDR3 length: 11
CDR3 protein: CAWGFGNIQYF
CDR3 DNA: TGTGCGTGGGGTTTTGGAAACATTCAGTACTTC

V gene: TRBV27
clone size: once
J gene: TRBJ1-1
D gene: -
CDR3 length: 15
CDR3 protein: CASSRLPLGYTEAFF
CDR3 DNA: TGTGCCAGCAGCCGACTGCCCCTAGGGTACACTGAAGCTTTCTTT

V gene: TRBV30
clone size: -
J gene: TRBJ2-1
D gene: -
CDR3 length: 12
CDR3 protein: CAWSEGLNEQFF
CDR3 DNA: TGTGCCTGGAGTGAGGGCCTCAATGAGCAGTTCTTC

V gene: TRBV10-3
clone size: -
J gene: TRBJ1-1
D gene: -
CDR3 length: 13
CDR3 protein: CAITDKGNTEAFF
CDR3 DNA: TGTGCCATCACCGACAAAGGGAACACTGAAGCTTTCTTT

V gene: TRBV7-2
clone size: many
J gene: TRBJ1-3
D gene: -
CDR3 length: 16
CDR3 protein: CASSSTLTGIGNTIYF
CDR3 DNA: TGTGCCAGCAGCTCAACCCTCACTGGGATCGGAAACACCATATATTTT

V gene: TRBV9
clone size: -
J gene: TRBJ2-1
D gene: TRBD2
CDR3 length: 16
CDR3 protein: CASSVSRLAVYNEQFF
CDR3 DNA: TGTGCCAGCAGCGTATCCAGACTAGCGGTCTACAATGAGCAGTTCTTC

V gene: TRBV6-5
clone size: -
J gene: TRBJ2-7
D gene: -
CDR3 length: 15
CDR3 protein: CASSYAEGISYEQYF
CDR3 DNA: TGTGCCAGCAGTTACGCGGAGGGGATCTCTTACGAGCAGTACTTC

V gene: TRBV28
clone size: -
J gene: TRBJ2-7
D gene: -
CDR3 length: 14
CDR3 protein: CASSLIGEGGEQYF
CDR3 DNA: TGTGCCAGCAGTTTGATCGGGGAAGGTGGGGAGCAGTACTTC

V gene: TRBV7-8
clone size: -
J gene: TRBJ1-1
D gene: TRBD1
CDR3 length: 15
CDR3 protein: CASSLYRGRDTEAFF
CDR3 DNA: TGTGCCAGCAGCCTATACAGGGGGCGGGACACTGAAGCTTTCTTT

V gene: TRBV5-6
clone size: few
J gene: TRBJ1-1
D gene: TRBD1
CDR3 length: 12
CDR3 protein: CASSNGTGEAFF
CDR3 DNA: TGTGCCAGCAGCAACGGGACAGGCGAAGCTTTCTTT

V gene: TRBV5-4
clone size: -
J gene: TRBJ2-7
D gene: -
CDR3 length: 13
CDR3 protein: CASSPIGIYEQYF
CDR3 DNA: TGTGCCAGCAGCCCGATCGGAATCTACGAGCAGTACTTC

V gene: TRBV11-1
clone size: -
J gene: TRBJ2-7
D gene: -
CDR3 length: 14
CDR3 protein: CASTQLAGSYEQYF
CDR3 DNA: TGTGCCAGCACCCAACTGGCCGGCTCCTACGAGCAGTACTTC

V gene: TRBV27
clone size: once
J gene: TRBJ2-7
D gene: TRBD2
CDR3 length: 14
CDR3 protein: CASRPSGPTYEQYF
CDR3 DNA: TGTGCCAGCAGGCCTAGCGGGCCCACCTACGAGCAGTACTTC

V gene: TRBV5-1
clone size: -
J gene: TRBJ2-7
D gene: TRBD2
CDR3 length: 15
CDR3 protein: CASSLATAGEFEQYF
CDR3 DNA: TGCGCCAGCAGCTTGGCCACAGCGGGAGAGTTCGAGCAGTACTTC

V gene: TRBV7-6
clone size: -
J gene: TRBJ2-1
D gene: TRBD2
CDR3 length: 16
CDR3 protein: CASSPRGLAGRDEQFF
CDR3 DNA: TGTGCCAGCAGCCCCCGGGGACTAGCGGGAAGGGATGAGCAGTTCTTC

V gene: TRBV28
clone size: -
J gene: TRBJ2-7
D gene: -
CDR3 length: 11
CDR3 protein: CASTWGNEQYF
CDR3 DNA: TGTGCCAGCACTTGGGGCAACGAGCAGTACTTC

V gene: TRBV15
clone size: -
J gene: TRBJ2-2
D gene: TRBD1
CDR3 length: 17
CDR3 protein: CATSRDQGEANTGELFF
CDR3 DNA: TGTGCCACCAGCAGAGATCAGGGGGAAGCAAACACCGGGGAGCTGTTTTTT

V gene: TRBV7-9
clone size: -
J gene: TRBJ2-1
D gene: TRBD2
CDR3 length: 17
CDR3 protein: CASSSGTSGVEGNEQFF
CDR3 DNA: TGTGCCAGCAGCTCCGGGACTAGCGGGGTCGAGGGCAATGAGCAGTTCTTC

V gene: TRBV4-1
clone size: -
J gene: TRBJ2-7
D gene: -
CDR3 length: 13
CDR3 protein: CASSQAGDYEQYF
CDR3 DNA: TGCGCCAGCAGCCAAGCCGGGGACTACGAGCAGTACTTC

V gene: TRBV5-6
clone size: -
J gene: TRBJ2-7
D gene: -
CDR3 length: 16
CDR3 protein: CASSLGRPGGAYEQYF
CDR3 DNA: TGTGCCAGCAGCTTGGGCAGACCCGGGGGCGCCTACGAGCAGTACTTC

V gene: TRBV27
clone size: -
J gene: TRBJ2-3
D gene: -
CDR3 length: 15
CDR3 protein: CASTSGGSSTDTQYF
CDR3 DNA: TGTGCCAGCACCTCCGGGGGTAGTAGCACAGATACGCAGTATTTT

V gene: TRBV14
clone size: -
J gene: TRBJ2-2
D gene: -
CDR3 length: 12
CDR3 protein: CASSQLTGELFF
CDR3 DNA: TGTGCCAGCAGCCAACTCACCGGGGAGCTGTTTTTT

V gene: TRBV2
clone size: -
J gene: TRBJ2-1
D gene: TRBD2
CDR3 length: 17
CDR3 protein: CASREERLAGGQNEQFF
CDR3 DNA: TGTGCCAGCAGGGAGGAGAGATTAGCGGGAGGGCAAAATGAGCAGTTCTTC

V gene: TRBV7-9
clone size: -
J gene: TRBJ2-7
D gene: -
CDR3 length: 16
CDR3 protein: CASSSVAGQASYEQYF
CDR3 DNA: TGTGCCAGCAGCTCCGTGGCAGGCCAAGCGTCCTACGAGCAGTACTTC

V gene: TRBV19
clone size: -
J gene: TRBJ1-5
D gene: -
CDR3 length: 15
CDR3 protein: CASSIPGGGNQPQHF
CDR3 DNA: TGTGCCAGTAGTATCCCAGGAGGCGGCAATCAGCCCCAGCATTTT

V gene: TRBV4-1
clone size: -
J gene: TRBJ1-1
D gene: -
CDR3 length: 15
CDR3 protein: CASSQTGQMNTEAFF
CDR3 DNA: TGCGCCAGCAGCCAAACTGGACAGATGAACACTGAAGCTTTCTTT

V gene: TRBV6-1
clone size: -
J gene: TRBJ1-2
D gene: -
CDR3 length: 16
CDR3 protein: CASSESPLTGHYGYTF
CDR3 DNA: TGTGCCAGCAGTGAGTCGCCTTTGACAGGCCACTATGGCTACACCTTC

V gene: TRBV5-4
clone size: -
J gene: TRBJ2-1
D gene: -
CDR3 length: 15
CDR3 protein: CASSFKGPLLDEQLF
CDR3 DNA: TGTGCCAGCAGCTTTAAGGGACCCCTCCTAGATGAGCAGCTCTTC

V gene: TRBV7-2
clone size: -
J gene: TRBJ2-1
D gene: -
CDR3 length: 17
CDR3 protein: CASSVSINSPGNNEQFF
CDR3 DNA: TGTGCCAGCAGCGTTAGTATCAACAGTCCTGGAAACAATGAGCAGTTCTTC

V gene: TRBV28
clone size: -
J gene: TRBJ2-7
D gene: -
CDR3 length: 17
CDR3 protein: CASSWTSGAGPTYEQYF
CDR3 DNA: TGTGCCAGCAGTTGGACCTCGGGGGCGGGGCCAACCTACGAGCAGTACTTC

V gene: TRBV28
clone size: -
J gene: TRBJ2-2
D gene: -
CDR3 length: 14
CDR3 protein: CASTLLGDTGELFF
CDR3 DNA: TGTGCCAGCACCCTCCTGGGGGATACCGGGGAGCTGTTTTTT

V gene: TRBV4-3
clone size: -
J gene: TRBJ1-1
D gene: -
CDR3 length: 17
CDR3 protein: CASSQDPPGAEGTEAFF
CDR3 DNA: TGCGCCAGCAGCCAAGATCCCCCGGGGGCGGAAGGGACTGAAGCTTTCTTT

V gene: TRBV7-8
clone size: -
J gene: TRBJ2-3
D gene: -
CDR3 length: 16
CDR3 protein: CASSLVGRASTDTQYF
CDR3 DNA: TGTGCCAGCAGCTTAGTGGGCAGGGCTAGCACAGATACGCAGTATTTT

V gene: TRBV5-1
clone size: -
J gene: TRBJ2-7
D gene: TRBD2
CDR3 length: 16
CDR3 protein: CASSWGLAGEAGEQYF
CDR3 DNA: TGCGCCAGCAGCTGGGGACTAGCGGGAGAGGCAGGCGAGCAGTACTTC

V gene: TRBV4-3
clone size: -
J gene: TRBJ2-5
D gene: TRBD1
CDR3 length: 21
CDR3 protein: CASSQLHPGTGGEGEQETQYF
CDR3 DNA: TGCGCCAGCAGCCAACTTCACCCGGGGACAGGGGGCGAAGGGGAACAAGAGACCCAGTACTTC

V gene: TRBV15
clone size: -
J gene: TRBJ2-5
D gene: -
CDR3 length: 12
CDR3 protein: CATRQGQETQYF
CDR3 DNA: TGTGCCACCAGACAGGGCCAAGAGACCCAGTACTTC

V gene: TRBV7-2
clone size: -
J gene: TRBJ2-7
D gene: TRBD1
CDR3 length: 12
CDR3 protein: CASQGADYEQYF
CDR3 DNA: TGTGCCAGCCAGGGGGCGGACTACGAGCAGTACTTC

V gene: TRBV7-9
clone size: -
J gene: TRBJ2-1
D gene: TRBD1
CDR3 length: 15
CDR3 protein: CASRNGTGHWNEQFF
CDR3 DNA: TGTGCCAGCAGGAACGGGACAGGGCATTGGAATGAGCAGTTCTTC

V gene: TRBV27
clone size: once
J gene: TRBJ2-3
D gene: TRBD2
CDR3 length: 15
CDR3 protein: CASSNSGISTDTQYF
CDR3 DNA: TGTGCCAGCAGTAATAGCGGGATTAGCACAGATACGCAGTATTTT